The 24 T cell receptor beta chains presented below share a single source sample, sequenced in a study of cytomegalovirus exposure and HLA in healthy donors. PCR used 60 Vbeta primers and 13 Jbeta primers. Assay: immunoSEQ multiplex PCR; the TCRdb copy retains only in-frame clones and omits some. In the table there are approximately 290,000 clones, roughly 80% of which are singletons. The sample was PBMCs. The origin of the receptors is a girl aged 2-10 years in good health and CMV-seronegative.

The J gene is TRBJ2-2, the V gene TRBV30; tentative D call: TRBD1 (6 bases). V lost 4 bases to trimming and J lost 6 bases, with 12 bases between them. CDR3 length: 13 residues. Germline V gene data show CDR1 as GTSNPN and CDR2 as SVGIG (reference sequence). The CDR3 loop reads CAWKQGYAGELFF. In DNA, the CDR3 is TGTGCCTGGAAACAGGGTTACGCCGGGGAGCTGTTTTTT.

The J gene is TRBJ2-7, the V gene TRBV21-1; the D call TRBD1 from the table was never checked on the DNA. TRBV21-1 is marked as a pseudogene. The CDR3 is 16 residues long. Written as DNA, the CDR3 is TGTGCCAGCAGCACCTTGCATGGGACAGGGTCCTACGAGCAGTACTTC. Protein sequence: CASSTLHGTGSYEQYF.

The CDR3 sequence is CASSSRGSMNEQFF. The CDR3 coding sequence is TGTGCCAGCAGTTCTCGGGGGAGTATGAATGAGCAGTTCTTC. The rearrangement links TRBV6-6 to TRBJ2-1; D may be TRBD2 (6 bases). The CDR3 covers 14 residues. Trimming shortened V by 4 bases and J by 7 bases, and 14 bases separated the two germline ends. Germline CDR1 MNHNY, CDR2 SVGAGI (reference sequence).

This clone was seen a handful of times. The CDR3 DNA reads TGTGCCAGCAGCCCGGGGACTAGCGGGAGGAACACAGATACGCAGTATTTT. Amino acids: CASSPGTSGRNTDTQYF. The chain is built from TRBV28 and TRBJ2-3, with 15 bases that match TRBD2. The trim removed 6 bases at V and 2 bases at J, leaving 6 bases unmatched. The CDR3 totals 17 residues. Per germline, CDR1 MDHEN and CDR2 SYDVKM.

J is TRBJ2-7 and V is TRBV5-6, with 11 bases fitting TRBD2. CDR3 length: 15 amino acids. CDR1 is SGHDT, CDR2 YYEEEE, per germline. V shed 6 bases, J shed 5 bases, and the junction held 10 bases outside the gene matches. As DNA, the CDR3 is TGTGCCAGCAACCTAATGACTAGCGGGATCGACGAGCAGTACTTC. It yields the protein CASNLMTSGIDEQYF.

The CDR3 protein is CSVFKGGLNEQFF. The CDR3 coding sequence is TGCAGCGTATTTAAAGGGGGATTGAATGAGCAGTTCTTC. V is TRBV29-1 and J is TRBJ2-1, with D possibly matching TRBD1 (6 bases). Trimming pared 6 bases from V and 7 bases from J, leaving 16 bases between. The germline V gene encodes CDR1 SQVTM and CDR2 ANQGSEA. This CDR3 is 13 amino acids long.

The rearrangement joins TRBV13 to TRBJ2-7; no firm D call. Germline V gives CDR1 PRHDT, CDR2 FYEKMQ (reference sequence). The CDR3 length is 14 residues. The V and J ends lost 0 bases and 7 bases respectively, with 13 bases between them. CDR3 in amino acids: CASSLGGASREQYF. Here the CDR3 DNA reads TGTGCCAGCAGCTTAGGTGGCGCATCTAGGGAGCAGTACTTC.

J is TRBJ2-4 and V is TRBV4-1; D is ambiguous. The germline V gene encodes CDR1 MGHRA and CDR2 YSYEKL. V was clipped by 1 base and J by 0 bases, with 7 bases between them. This CDR3 is 15 amino acids long. As DNA, the CDR3 is TGCGCCAGCAGCCAAGTCCCCTTAGCCAAAAACATTCAGTACTTC. Its protein product is CASSQVPLAKNIQYF.

This chain uses TRBV4-2 with TRBJ1-2; no clear D gene. V lost 2 bases to trimming and J lost 3 bases, with 13 bases between them. This CDR3 has 15 amino acids. Looked up from germline, CDR1 is LGHNA and CDR2 is YNFKEQ. CDR3 loop: CASSQRSGSHYGYTF. The CDR3 DNA reads TGTGCCAGCAGCCAACGGTCGGGGAGTCACTATGGCTACACCTTC.

V usage is TRBV6-5 and J usage is TRBJ2-1; TRBD1 might be the D (6 bases). The germline gives CDR1 MNHEY, CDR2 SVGAGI. V was clipped by 5 bases and J by 5 bases, with 16 bases between them. This CDR3 is 15 amino acids long. CDR3 in amino acids: CASSANRDNHNEQFF. The CDR3 DNA sequence: TGTGCCAGCAGTGCCAATCGGGACAACCACAATGAGCAGTTCTTC.

The chain couples TRBV5-5 to TRBJ1-4, with D possibly matching TRBD1 (6 bases). CDR1 SGHKS and CDR2 YYEKEE come from the germline V gene (reference sequence). The CDR3 runs to 15 residues. The ends were cut back, 4 bases at V and 3 bases at J, with 13 bases in the middle. CDR3 residues: CASSHKDSANEKLFF. Here the CDR3 DNA reads TGTGCCAGCAGCCACAAGGACAGTGCTAATGAAAAACTGTTTTTT.

The chain carries TRBV6-5 and TRBJ2-3; weak D call: TRBD2 (5 bases). V was shortened by 2 bases and J by 2 bases, with 11 bases between the two germline ends. CDR3 size: 15 residues. Germline-derived CDR1 and CDR2 are MNHEY and SVGAGI. The CDR3 region has the DNA TGTGCCAGCAGTTACCAGCGGAGACCCACAGATACGCAGTATTTT. It codes for CASSYQRRPTDTQYF.

The chain uses TRBV5-6 and TRBJ2-1, with a possible D match to TRBD1 (5 bases). CDR1 and CDR2 (germline): SGHDT, YYEEEE. The CDR3 contains 16 residues. The V and J ends lost 0 bases and 7 bases respectively, with 17 bases between them. The CDR3 DNA reads as TGTGCCAGCAGCTTGGATCAGGGTATGCTTTGGAATGAGCAGTTCTTC. This codes for CASSLDQGMLWNEQFF.

This clone was seen only once. The chain links TRBV6-5 to TRBJ2-7; D call uncertain. The germline V and J ends were trimmed by 5 bases and 3 bases, with 14 bases remaining between them. This CDR3 is 14 amino acids long. CDR1 and CDR2 from the germline V gene are MNHEY and SVGAGI. The CDR3 loop reads CASSPITVNYEQYF. The CDR3 DNA sequence: TGTGCCAGCAGTCCTATAACAGTAAACTACGAGCAGTACTTC.

V is TRBV28 and J is TRBJ2-7; 8 positions agree with TRBD2. Trimming at V came to 6 bases and at J to 4 bases, leaving 8 bases not matched to a gene. The CDR3 has 14 amino acids. From germline, CDR1 is MDHEN and CDR2 SYDVKM. In DNA, the CDR3 is TGTGCCAGCAGCCCCAGCGGGAGTTGGTACGAGCAGTACTTC. Translated, it gives CASSPSGSWYEQYF.

The chain has TRBV19 and TRBJ2-5; perhaps TRBD2 as D (5 bases). Trimming shortened V by 1 base and J by 2 bases, and 14 bases separated the two germline ends. This CDR3 is built from 16 residues. Germline CDR1 reads LNHDA; CDR2 reads SQIVND (reference sequence). This CDR3 reads CASSIGAGRRQETQYF. For the CDR3, the DNA is TGTGCCAGTAGTATAGGGGCGGGCCGACGTCAAGAGACCCAGTACTTC.

The V and J genes are TRBV7-2 and TRBJ2-5; 14 nucleotides agree with TRBD2. Per germline, CDR1 SGHTA and CDR2 FQGNSA. The CDR3 is made up of 17 amino acids. With 5 bases clipped from V and 1 base from J, the junction kept 6 bases outside the gene matches. The CDR3 protein is CASSRRLAGGRQETQYF. CDR3 nucleotide sequence: TGTGCCAGCAGCCGACGACTAGCGGGGGGGCGCCAAGAGACCCAGTACTTC.

V usage is TRBV7-2 and J usage is TRBJ2-7; 9 bases align to TRBD2. The CDR3 totals 16 residues. V lost 3 bases and J lost 2; bases outside the gene matches: 8. CDR1 and CDR2 from the germline V gene are SGHTA and FQGNSA. CDR3 coding DNA: TGTGCCAGCAGCTTCGCTTCCGGGACTAGCCCCTACGAGCAGTACTTC. Protein sequence: CASSFASGTSPYEQYF.

This chain connects TRBV7-9 to TRBJ1-2; D is uncertain. The CDR3 extends over 12 amino acids. V was pared by 1 base and J by 6 bases, with 6 bases between. Germline CDR1 is SEHNR and CDR2 is FQNEAQ (reference sequence). The CDR3 nucleotides read TGTGCCAGCAGCTTAGTTTCTCATGGCTACACCTTC. As protein: CASSLVSHGYTF. Full variable domain (outside the CDR3, taken from reference TRBV7-9 and TRBJ1-2): DTGVSQNPRHKITKRGQNVTFRCDPISEHNRLYWYRQTLGQGPEFLTYFQNEAQLEKSRLLSDRFSAERPKGSFSTLEIQRTEQGDSAMYLCASSLVSHGYTFGSGTRLTVV.

This chain connects TRBV9 to TRBJ2-1; D might be TRBD1 (6 bases). Trimming pared 6 bases from V and 1 base from J, leaving 11 bases between. Germline V gives CDR1 SGDLS, CDR2 YYNGEE. CDR3 length: 14 amino acids. DNA of the CDR3: TGTGCCAGCAATACAGGGAGTTCCTACAATGAGCAGTTCTTC. Encoded protein: CASNTGSSYNEQFF.

The V call is TRBV7-9, the J call TRBJ1-5; maybe TRBD1 (5 bases). V lost 5 bases and J 2 bases, leaving 19 bases between the germline ends. Germline V gene sequence: CDR1 SEHNR, CDR2 FQNEAQ (reference sequence). The CDR3 has 17 residues. CDR3 residues: CASSQGVGGVGNQPQHF. CDR3 bases: TGTGCCAGCAGCCAAGGGGTTGGGGGGGTAGGCAATCAGCCCCAGCATTTT.

This clone showed up just once. The chain recombines TRBV12-5 with TRBJ1-1; the match to TRBD1 covers 8 bases. J gave up 3 bases and V 6 bases, and 3 bases lay outside the gene matches. The CDR3 is 13 amino acids. In germline, CDR1 is LGHNT, CDR2 FRNRAP. CDR3 nucleotide sequence: TGTGCTAGTGGGGGGACAGGTTACACTGAAGCTTTCTTT. This translates into CASGGTGYTEAFF.

The genes are TRBV5-1 and TRBJ1-6, with a tentative D call TRBD1 (6 bases). The CDR3 has 15 residues. The ends were cut back, 5 bases at V and 3 bases at J, with 12 bases in the middle. Germline V gives CDR1 SGHRS, CDR2 YFSETQ. CDR3 sequence (DNA): TGCGCCAGCAGGCACCGGGACAACTATAATTCACCCCTCCACTTT. This encodes CASRHRDNYNSPLHF. The whole variable domain, filled in from reference TRBV5-1 and TRBJ1-6, reads KAGVTQTPRYLIKTRGQQVTLSCSPISGHRSVSWYQQTPGQGLQFLFEYFSETQRNKGNFPGRFSGRQFSNSRSEMNVSTLELGDSALYLCASRHRDNYNSPLHFGNGTRLTVT.

V and J are TRBV6-5 and TRBJ1-1; no clear D. The CDR3 length is 12 residues. The V gene's germline CDR1 is MNHEY and CDR2 SVGAGI. Trimming shortened V by 6 bases and J by 3 bases, and 8 bases separated the two germline ends. In nucleotides, the CDR3 is TGTGCCAGCAGAGAGAGCCACACTGAAGCTTTCTTT. This sequence encodes CASRESHTEAFF.